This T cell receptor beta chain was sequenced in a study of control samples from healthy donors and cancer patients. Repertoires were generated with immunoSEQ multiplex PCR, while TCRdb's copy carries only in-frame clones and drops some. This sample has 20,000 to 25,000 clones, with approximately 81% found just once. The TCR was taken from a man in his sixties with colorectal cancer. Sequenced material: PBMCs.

The CDR3 DNA follows: TGTGCCAGCAGCTTGGATCTAAACAGGGAGAATTCACCCCTCCACTTT. Protein product: CASSLDLNRENSPLHF. The V call is TRBV5-4, the J call TRBJ1-6; D may be TRBD1 (6 bases). CDR1 SGHNT and CDR2 YYREEE come from the germline V gene (reference sequence). The CDR3 consists of 16 residues. Trimming left V 0 bases short and J 7 bases short, with 14 bases between.